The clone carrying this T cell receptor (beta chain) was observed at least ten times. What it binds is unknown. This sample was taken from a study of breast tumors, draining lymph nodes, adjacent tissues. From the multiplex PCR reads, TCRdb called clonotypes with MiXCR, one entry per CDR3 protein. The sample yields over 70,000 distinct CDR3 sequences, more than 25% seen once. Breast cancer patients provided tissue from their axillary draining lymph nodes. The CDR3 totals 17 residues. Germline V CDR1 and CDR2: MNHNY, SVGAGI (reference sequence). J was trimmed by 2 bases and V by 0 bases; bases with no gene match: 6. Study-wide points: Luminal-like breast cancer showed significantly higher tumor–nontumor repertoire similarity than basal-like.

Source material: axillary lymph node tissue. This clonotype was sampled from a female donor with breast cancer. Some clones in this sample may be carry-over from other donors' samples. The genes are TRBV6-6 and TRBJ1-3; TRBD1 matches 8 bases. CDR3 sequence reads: CASSYSPRTGTGNTIYF. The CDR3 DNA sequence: TGTGCCAGCAGTTACTCACCTCGGACAGGGACTGGAAACACCATATATTTT.